These T cell receptor beta chains were read from a single sample in a study of neurological immune-mediated disorders. TCRdb fed the 5' RACE reads into MiXCR, producing one record per CDR3 protein. The sample carries 77,000 or so distinct CDR3 sequences, around 9.9% recorded once. The sample comprised PBMCs. The receptors stem from a man aged 45 to 65 in good health. Each CDR3 is given with its conserved first and last residue. Fields, in order: D gene, V gene, J gene, clone size, CDR3 protein, CDR3 DNA. A D gene is named only where the DNA matches it firmly. Clone size is shown for a subset of rows, as once, few, many or a class of expanded clone.

d_call: TRBD2
v_call: TRBV10-3
j_call: TRBJ2-1
clone_size: many
cdr3_aa: CAISEVPGGNYEQFF
cdr3_nt: TGTGCCATCAGTGAGGTCCCGGGAGGTAATTATGAGCAGTTCTTC

d_call: TRBD2
v_call: TRBV5-6
j_call: TRBJ2-2
clone_size: many
cdr3_aa: CASSSPGLDMTGELFF
cdr3_nt: TGTGCCAGCAGCTCACCGGGACTAGATATGACCGGGGAGCTGTTTTTT

d_call: TRBD1
v_call: TRBV29-1
j_call: TRBJ1-2
clone_size: many
cdr3_aa: CSVHRGGHADYGYTF
cdr3_nt: TGCAGCGTCCACAGGGGGGGACATGCGGATTATGGCTACACCTTC

d_call: NA
v_call: TRBV9
j_call: TRBJ1-2
clone_size: few
cdr3_aa: CASSVGPSNYGYTF
cdr3_nt: TGTGCCAGCAGCGTGGGACCCTCTAACTATGGCTACACCTTC

d_call: NA
v_call: TRBV5-1
j_call: TRBJ2-7
clone_size: many
cdr3_aa: CASSSGVLASYYEQYF
cdr3_nt: TGCGCCAGCAGCTCGGGTGTATTGGCTAGTTACTACGAGCAGTACTTC

d_call: NA
v_call: TRBV7-9
j_call: TRBJ2-3
clone_size: many
cdr3_aa: CASRQTDTQYF
cdr3_nt: TGTGCCAGCAGGCAAACAGATACGCAGTATTTT

d_call: TRBD2
v_call: TRBV14
j_call: TRBJ2-3
clone_size: many
cdr3_aa: CASSLGLSDTQYF
cdr3_nt: TGTGCCAGCAGCTTGGGACTATCGGATACGCAGTATTTT

d_call: NA
v_call: TRBV5-1
j_call: TRBJ1-2
clone_size: many
cdr3_aa: CASSLGLQSYGYTF
cdr3_nt: TGCGCCAGCAGCTTGGGACTTCAGAGCTATGGCTACACCTTC

d_call: NA
v_call: TRBV28
j_call: TRBJ2-6
clone_size: many
cdr3_aa: CASSLSISGANVLTF
cdr3_nt: TGTGCCAGCAGTTTATCGATCTCTGGGGCCAACGTCCTGACTTTC

d_call: NA
v_call: TRBV3-1
j_call: TRBJ2-3
clone_size: many
cdr3_aa: CASSPPGSDTQYF
cdr3_nt: TGTGCCAGCAGCCCCCCGGGAAGCGATACGCAGTATTTT

d_call: NA
v_call: TRBV6-1
j_call: TRBJ1-6
clone_size: many
cdr3_aa: CASSTGSPLHF
cdr3_nt: TGTGCCAGCAGTACTGGTTCACCCCTCCACTTT

d_call: NA
v_call: TRBV14
j_call: TRBJ2-3
clone_size: many
cdr3_aa: CASSQDPRASLTDTQYF
cdr3_nt: TGTGCCAGCAGCCAAGATCCCCGGGCTAGCCTCACAGATACGCAGTATTTT

d_call: TRBD2
v_call: TRBV7-6
j_call: TRBJ2-1
clone_size: many
cdr3_aa: CASSLGRVRSGSSGEQFF
cdr3_nt: TGTGCCAGCAGCTTAGGAAGGGTGAGGAGCGGGAGTTCTGGTGAGCAGTTCTTC

d_call: TRBD1
v_call: TRBV12-3/TRBV12-4
j_call: TRBJ1-1
clone_size: many
cdr3_aa: CASTALRGGQVNTEAFF
cdr3_nt: TGTGCCAGCACCGCCCTGCGAGGGGGCCAGGTGAACACTGAAGCTTTCTTT

d_call: NA
v_call: TRBV5-1
j_call: TRBJ2-7
clone_size: many
cdr3_aa: CANSTGTGLYSGDEQYF
cdr3_nt: TGCGCCAACTCAACCGGGACCGGTCTTTACTCCGGAGACGAGCAGTACTTC

d_call: TRBD2
v_call: TRBV7-9
j_call: TRBJ2-7
clone_size: many
cdr3_aa: CASSSAGTSGYEQYF
cdr3_nt: TGTGCCAGCAGCTCTGCCGGGACTAGCGGGTACGAGCAGTACTTC

d_call: TRBD2
v_call: TRBV5-1
j_call: TRBJ2-3
clone_size: many
cdr3_aa: CASSQTSGGPDTQYF
cdr3_nt: TGCGCCAGCAGCCAGACTAGCGGGGGCCCAGATACGCAGTATTTT

d_call: NA
v_call: TRBV3-1
j_call: TRBJ1-4
clone_size: few
cdr3_aa: CASSQDRVSGLREKLFF
cdr3_nt: TGTGCCAGCAGCCAAGACAGGGTTTCGGGACTAAGAGAAAAACTGTTTTTT

d_call: NA
v_call: TRBV29-1
j_call: TRBJ1-1
clone_size: many
cdr3_aa: CSARNTEAFF
cdr3_nt: TGCAGCGCCAGGAACACTGAAGCTTTCTTT

d_call: TRBD2
v_call: TRBV5-1
j_call: TRBJ2-3
clone_size: many
cdr3_aa: CASSSTRAGGSTDTQYF
cdr3_nt: TGCGCCAGCAGCTCCACCCGAGCGGGGGGCAGCACAGATACGCAGTATTTT

d_call: NA
v_call: TRBV6-1
j_call: TRBJ1-6
clone_size: many
cdr3_aa: CASSERGVGLSYNSPLHF
cdr3_nt: TGTGCCAGCAGTGAAAGGGGGGTAGGCCTCTCCTATAATTCACCCCTCCACTTT

d_call: NA
v_call: TRBV7-9
j_call: TRBJ1-1
clone_size: NA
cdr3_aa: CARMLQVF
cdr3_nt: TGTGCCAGAATGCTTCAGGTCTTT

d_call: NA
v_call: TRBV3-1
j_call: TRBJ1-2
clone_size: many
cdr3_aa: CASSQGPDGYTF
cdr3_nt: TGTGCCAGCAGCCAAGGGCCAGATGGCTACACCTTC

d_call: NA
v_call: TRBV5-5
j_call: TRBJ2-2
clone_size: NA
cdr3_aa: CASRRDSWVNTGELFF
cdr3_nt: TGTGCCAGCAGGCGGGACAGTTGGGTTAACACCGGGGAGCTGTTTTTT

d_call: NA
v_call: TRBV11-1
j_call: TRBJ2-7
clone_size: many
cdr3_aa: CASSSQRLQGYEQYF
cdr3_nt: TGTGCCAGCAGCTCCCAGCGTCTCCAGGGCTACGAGCAGTACTTC

d_call: NA
v_call: TRBV28
j_call: TRBJ1-5
clone_size: many
cdr3_aa: CASSLSGALSNQPQHF
cdr3_nt: TGTGCCAGCAGTTTATCAGGGGCCCTAAGCAATCAGCCCCAGCATTTT

d_call: NA
v_call: TRBV28
j_call: TRBJ2-7
clone_size: many
cdr3_aa: CASSGPGGQPYEQYF
cdr3_nt: TGTGCCAGCAGTGGGCCAGGCGGGCAACCCTACGAGCAGTACTTC

d_call: TRBD1
v_call: TRBV2
j_call: TRBJ1-3
clone_size: few
cdr3_aa: CASSRTGKGNTIYF
cdr3_nt: TGTGCCAGCAGTAGGACAGGGAAAGGAAACACCATATATTTT

d_call: TRBD1
v_call: TRBV6-1
j_call: TRBJ2-5
clone_size: many
cdr3_aa: CASGQGAGETQYF
cdr3_nt: TGTGCCAGTGGACAGGGGGCTGGAGAGACCCAGTACTTC

d_call: TRBD2
v_call: TRBV11-2
j_call: TRBJ2-5
clone_size: many
cdr3_aa: CASSPTGTSEETQYF
cdr3_nt: TGTGCCAGCAGCCCGACCGGGACTAGCGAAGAGACCCAGTACTTC

d_call: NA
v_call: TRBV5-1
j_call: TRBJ2-1
clone_size: many
cdr3_aa: CASGLITGPLSNEQFF
cdr3_nt: TGCGCCAGCGGCCTAATAACCGGGCCGCTCAGCAATGAGCAGTTCTTC

d_call: NA
v_call: TRBV14
j_call: TRBJ2-1
clone_size: many
cdr3_aa: CASSQELDYNEQFF
cdr3_nt: TGTGCCAGCAGCCAAGAACTAGATTACAATGAGCAGTTCTTC

d_call: NA
v_call: TRBV12-3/TRBV12-4
j_call: TRBJ2-7
clone_size: NA
cdr3_aa: CASSLRGGEQYF
cdr3_nt: TGTGCCAGCAGTCTAAGGGGTGGCGAGCAGTACTTC

d_call: NA
v_call: TRBV28
j_call: TRBJ1-1
clone_size: many
cdr3_aa: CASTTGGTVNTEAFF
cdr3_nt: TGTGCCAGCACCACCGGCGGGACGGTGAACACTGAAGCTTTCTTT

d_call: NA
v_call: TRBV3-1
j_call: TRBJ2-1
clone_size: many
cdr3_aa: CASSQEGWRVNEQFF
cdr3_nt: TGTGCCAGCAGCCAAGAGGGGTGGAGGGTCAATGAGCAGTTCTTC

d_call: NA
v_call: TRBV2
j_call: TRBJ2-3
clone_size: many
cdr3_aa: CASSVLADTQYF
cdr3_nt: TGTGCCAGCAGTGTTCTAGCAGATACGCAGTATTTT

d_call: NA
v_call: TRBV19
j_call: TRBJ2-1
clone_size: NA
cdr3_aa: CASSHGSNEQFF
cdr3_nt: TGTGCCAGTAGTCATGGTTCAAATGAGCAGTTCTTC

d_call: NA
v_call: TRBV5-6
j_call: TRBJ2-2
clone_size: few
cdr3_aa: CASSRVAGELFF
cdr3_nt: TGTGCCAGCAGCCGGGTGGCCGGGGAGCTGTTTTTT

d_call: NA
v_call: TRBV10-3
j_call: TRBJ2-6
clone_size: many
cdr3_aa: CAISESDSGGANVLTF
cdr3_nt: TGTGCCATCAGTGAGTCGGACAGTGGAGGGGCCAACGTCCTGACTTTC

d_call: NA
v_call: TRBV19
j_call: TRBJ1-4
clone_size: many
cdr3_aa: CASSAGTQGEKLFF
cdr3_nt: TGTGCCAGTAGTGCCGGGACCCAGGGTGAAAAACTGTTTTTT

d_call: TRBD1
v_call: TRBV7-2
j_call: TRBJ2-7
clone_size: many
cdr3_aa: CASSPRGGQGGHEQYF
cdr3_nt: TGTGCCAGCAGCCCACGGGGGGGACAGGGGGGCCACGAGCAGTACTTC

d_call: TRBD2
v_call: TRBV29-1
j_call: TRBJ2-1
clone_size: few
cdr3_aa: CSVAGLAEYNEQFF
cdr3_nt: TGCAGCGTGGCGGGACTAGCGGAATACAATGAGCAGTTCTTC

d_call: NA
v_call: TRBV30
j_call: TRBJ1-2
clone_size: many
cdr3_aa: CAWSVRRDYGYTF
cdr3_nt: TGTGCCTGGAGTGTACGCAGGGATTATGGCTACACCTTC

d_call: NA
v_call: TRBV18
j_call: TRBJ1-6
clone_size: NA
cdr3_aa: CASSTGHKNRPNSPLHF
cdr3_nt: TGTGCCAGCTCCACAGGCCATAAAAACAGGCCTAATTCACCCCTCCACTTT

d_call: TRBD2
v_call: TRBV28
j_call: TRBJ2-7
clone_size: many
cdr3_aa: CASSLNSGRRYF
cdr3_nt: TGTGCCAGCAGTTTGAATAGCGGGAGAAGGTACTTC

d_call: NA
v_call: TRBV11-2
j_call: TRBJ2-1
clone_size: many
cdr3_aa: CASSPSFNEQFF
cdr3_nt: TGTGCCAGCAGTCCCTCCTTCAATGAGCAGTTCTTC

d_call: NA
v_call: TRBV28
j_call: TRBJ2-7
clone_size: many
cdr3_aa: CASSLIMGGGVDEQYF
cdr3_nt: TGTGCCAGCAGTTTAATAATGGGTGGGGGCGTGGACGAGCAGTACTTC

d_call: NA
v_call: TRBV27
j_call: TRBJ2-7
clone_size: many
cdr3_aa: CASSFNRVGGSYEQYF
cdr3_nt: TGTGCCAGCAGTTTCAACAGGGTAGGGGGCTCCTACGAGCAGTACTTC

d_call: TRBD2
v_call: TRBV28
j_call: TRBJ2-1
clone_size: many
cdr3_aa: CASTGGSVNEQFF
cdr3_nt: TGTGCCAGCACGGGCGGGAGTGTAAATGAGCAGTTCTTC